Shown below are 30 T cell receptor beta chains from a single sample sequenced in a study of T cell responses to AZD1222 COVID-19 vaccine. Produced via immunoSEQ multiplex PCR; TCRdb's table is partial and in-frame only. The data show 100,000 to 150,000 clones, roughly 91% seen once. The material was peripheral blood, obtained on day 0 of AZD1222 vaccination. The receptors were gathered from an adult in good health.

The V call is TRBV7-3, the J call TRBJ2-5, with a weak D call TRBD2 (5 bases). The CDR3 spans 15 residues. V was shortened by 1 base and J by 5 bases, with 14 bases between the two germline ends. CDR1 is SGHTA, CDR2 FQGTGA, per germline. The CDR3 coding sequence is TGTGCCAGCAGCTTAAGTTCGCTAGCCGAGGAGACCCAGTACTTC. Amino acid sequence: CASSLSSLAEETQYF.

This clone showed up just once. The CDR3 nucleotides read TGCAGCGTTTCGGGTCGCGATAGCAATCAGCCCCAGCATTTT. Translation: CSVSGRDSNQPQHF. The chain joins TRBV29-1 to TRBJ1-5; D remains unclear. This CDR3 spans 14 amino acids. The V gene lost 5 bases and the J gene lost 0 bases, with 11 bases spanning the gap. Germline V gene lookup returns CDR1 SQVTM and CDR2 ANQGSEA.

The chain recombines TRBV14 with TRBJ1-2, with D uncertain. CDR3 length: 13 residues. The germline gives CDR1 SGHDN, CDR2 FVKESK. V lost 4 bases, J lost 7 bases, and 13 bases lay in between. The CDR3 coding sequence is TGTGCCAGCAGCCTGAGACTCGTGGGTGGCTACACCTTC. This sequence encodes CASSLRLVGGYTF.

The chain combines TRBV11-2 with TRBJ2-2; D unresolved. This CDR3 is 13 amino acids long. Deletions cut 1 base from V and 4 bases from J, with 4 bases between. Per the germline V gene, CDR1 is SGHAT and CDR2 is FQNNGV. The CDR3 DNA reads TGTGCCAGCAGCTTAGTGGTCACCGGGGAGCTGTTTTTT. Translation: CASSLVVTGELFF.

The chain is built from TRBV7-3 and TRBJ2-1; TRBD1 matches at 9 bases. Germline lookup yields CDR1 SGHTA and CDR2 FQGTGA. The CDR3 consists of 16 residues. V dropped 1 base and J dropped 3; count of bases not matched to a gene: 4. Here the CDR3 reads CASSLNGQGFYNEQFF. The CDR3 DNA reads as TGTGCCAGCAGCTTAAACGGACAGGGGTTCTACAATGAGCAGTTCTTC.

The chain couples TRBV6-5 to TRBJ2-5; D is ambiguous. The CDR3 contains 13 residues. Germline loops: CDR1 MNHEY, CDR2 SVGAGI. The germline V and J ends were trimmed by 10 bases and 0 bases, with 12 bases remaining between them. CDR3 in amino acids: CATRQHNQETQYF. CDR3 DNA sequence: TGTGCCACCCGTCAGCACAACCAAGAGACCCAGTACTTC.

This chain links TRBV12-3 or TRBV12-4 with TRBJ2-7; 10 bases fit TRBD1. V dropped 8 bases and J dropped 2; count of bases not matched to a gene: 3. The CDR3 is made up of 13 amino acids. CDR3 residues: CASGDRGTYEQYF. Written as DNA, the CDR3 is TGTGCCAGCGGGGACAGGGGAACCTACGAGCAGTACTTC.

This chain uses TRBV5-1 with TRBJ2-7; 7 bases align to TRBD1. CDR1 is SGHRS and CDR2 is YFSETQ in the germline V gene. The CDR3 is 16 residues long. J lost 6 bases, V lost 3 bases, and 15 bases had no gene match. The CDR3 DNA reads TGCGCCAGCAGCTCGAGGGCACAGGGGCGATTGGGCGAGCAGTACTTC. Its translation: CASSSRAQGRLGEQYF. Based on the CDR3 plus reference TRBV5-1 and TRBJ2-7, the full variable domain is KAGVTQTPRYLIKTRGQQVTLSCSPISGHRSVSWYQQTPGQGLQFLFEYFSETQRNKGNFPGRFSGRQFSNSRSEMNVSTLELGDSALYLCASSSRAQGRLGEQYFGPGTRLTVT.

The V gene is TRBV28, the J gene TRBJ1-1; D gene uncertain. Per germline, CDR1 MDHEN and CDR2 SYDVKM. The ends were cut back, 3 bases at V and 0 bases at J, with 8 bases in the middle. The CDR3 is 14 amino acids. The CDR3 DNA follows: TGTGCCAGCAGTTTTGGAGGGTTGAACACTGAAGCTTTCTTT. This translates into CASSFGGLNTEAFF. Filled out from reference TRBV28 and TRBJ1-1, the complete variable domain reads DVKVTQSSRYLVKRTGEKVFLECVQDMDHENMFWYRQDPGLGLRLIYFSYDVKMKEKGDIPEGYSVSREKKERFSLILESASTNQTSMYLCASSFGGLNTEAFFGQGTRLTVV.

The rearrangement joins TRBV3-1 (or the pseudogene TRBV3-2) to TRBJ1-4, with a tentative D call TRBD1 (5 bases). The V end lost 8 bases, the J end lost 10 bases, and 14 bases lay between the germline ends. CDR3 size: 12 residues. The germline CDR1 and CDR2 sequences are LGHDT and YNNKEL (reference sequence). This CDR3 is CASSHGGGKLFF. CDR3 DNA sequence: TGTGCCAGCTCCCACGGGGGGGGAAAACTGTTTTTT.

This clone was seen only once. The rearrangement uses TRBV21-1 and TRBJ2-4; the table names TRBD2, a call not compared with the DNA. TRBV21-1 represents a pseudogene. CDR3 length: 16 amino acids. The CDR3 sequence is CASSKALSRLKNIQYF. The CDR3 region has the DNA TGTGCCAGCAGCAAAGCGCTCAGTCGACTAAAAAACATTCAGTACTTC.

V usage is TRBV27 and J usage is TRBJ1-3, with a possible D match to TRBD1 (5 bases). V lost 3 bases and J 0 bases, leaving 12 bases between the germline ends. Per the germline V gene, CDR1 is MNHEY and CDR2 is SMNVEV (reference sequence). The CDR3 extends over 16 amino acids. CDR3 loop: CASSLKGEGSGNTIYF. CDR3 DNA: TGTGCCAGCAGTTTGAAAGGGGAGGGCTCTGGAAACACCATATATTTT.

The CDR3 bases are TGTGCCAGCAGTGAAGCGTGGGACCAGCCCCAGCATTTT. Translated, it gives CASSEAWDQPQHF. The chain is built from TRBV6-1 and TRBJ1-5, with a possible D match to TRBD1 (5 bases). V was cut by 0 bases and J by 7 bases, with 7 bases left in between. The CDR3 is made up of 13 amino acids. The germline V gene has CDR1 MNHNS and CDR2 SASEGT.

This sequence joins TRBV5-6 and TRBJ2-1; tentative D call: TRBD1 (5 bases). Looked up from germline, CDR1 is SGHDT and CDR2 is YYEEEE. The ends were cut back, 0 bases at V and 10 bases at J, with 20 bases in the middle. CDR3 length: 16 amino acids. Written as DNA, the CDR3 is TGTGCCAGCAGCTTGGTGGGCAGGGCCACGGAGTTGGAGCAGTTCTTC. Translating gives CASSLVGRATELEQFF. The full variable domain, its missing parts supplied by reference TRBV5-6 and TRBJ2-1, is DAGVTQSPTHLIKTRGQQVTLRCSPKSGHDTVSWYQQALGQGPQFIFQYYEEEERQRGNFPDRFSGHQFPNYSSELNVNALLLGDSALYLCASSLVGRATELEQFFGPGTRLTVL.

The chain employs TRBV7-8 and TRBJ1-1, with D unresolved. The CDR3 has 14 amino acids. Germline CDR1 reads SGHVS; CDR2 reads FQNEAQ. V lost 5 bases and J 7 bases, leaving 17 bases between the germline ends. CDR3 region: CASSLLRPHGEAFF. The CDR3 DNA is TGTGCCAGCAGCCTACTCCGCCCCCACGGTGAAGCTTTCTTT.

This clone was counted a single time. The chain recombines TRBV30 with TRBJ1-4; TRBD1 matches at 11 bases. The CDR3 spans 15 residues. The ends lost 3 bases at V and 5 bases at J; junction bases unmatched: 5. CDR1 and CDR2 from the germline V gene are GTSNPN and SVGIG (reference sequence). CDR3 coding DNA: TGTGCCTGGAGGCGGACAGGGGGCGGGAATGAAAAACTGTTTTTT. It specifies CAWRRTGGGNEKLFF.

V is TRBV10-2 and J is TRBJ1-1; the D is unclear. This CDR3 has 14 amino acids. CDR1 is WSHSY, CDR2 SAAADI, per germline. The V end lost 3 bases, the J end lost 6 bases, and 14 bases lay between the germline ends. The CDR3 DNA reads TGCGCCAGCAGTGACGCAGGAAGAACACCTGAAGCTTTCTTT. Its translation: CASSDAGRTPEAFF.

CDR3 sequence (DNA): TGTGCCAGCAGCGGGCGGCAGGGAGCTAACTATGGCTACACCTTC. Protein product: CASSGRQGANYGYTF. The chain carries TRBV7-6 and TRBJ1-2, with D possibly TRBD1 on 5 matching bases. Germline V gene lookup returns CDR1 SGHVS and CDR2 FNYEAQ. This CDR3 spans 15 amino acids. The V end lost 5 bases, the J end lost 0 bases, and 13 bases lay between the germline ends.

This sequence joins TRBV9 and TRBJ2-4; 8 nucleotides line up with TRBD2. The CDR3 totals 13 residues. Germline V gene data show CDR1 as SGDLS and CDR2 as YYNGEE. V shed 7 bases and J 5 bases; nucleotides not matched to a gene: 5. Written as DNA, the CDR3 is TGTGCCAGCGGACGAGCGGGGGAAAACATTCAGTACTTC. Its translation is CASGRAGENIQYF.

V gene TRBV3-1 (or the pseudogene TRBV3-2) combines with J gene TRBJ1-5; no reliable D call. The CDR3 is 13 residues long. CDR1 and CDR2 from the germline V gene are LGHDT and YNNKEL (reference sequence). Deletions cut 0 bases from V and 4 bases from J, with 4 bases between. The CDR3 DNA sequence: TGTGCCAGCAGCCAAGAAGGAAATCAGCCCCAGCATTTT. As protein: CASSQEGNQPQHF.

The rearrangement uses TRBV19 and TRBJ1-5, with 7 positions matching TRBD1. The CDR3 consists of 13 residues. The germline V gene has CDR1 LNHDA and CDR2 SQIVND (reference sequence). V lost 6 bases, J lost 5 bases, and 4 bases stayed unmatched. In DNA, the CDR3 is TGTGCCAGTAGGGACAGGCTATATCAGCCCCAGCATTTT. Protein: CASRDRLYQPQHF.

The V gene is TRBV7-8, the J gene TRBJ2-2, with TRBD2 matching over 8 bases. Trimming took 2 bases from V and 0 from J; bases not matched to a gene: 11. Per the germline V gene, CDR1 is SGHVS and CDR2 is FQNEAQ. The CDR3 is 19 amino acids. The CDR3 DNA reads as TGTGCCAGCAGCTTATTTCACCTAACTAGCGGAGCGAACACCGGGGAGCTGTTTTTT. This gives the protein CASSLFHLTSGANTGELFF.

The chain employs TRBV27 and TRBJ2-2, with 7 bases aligning to TRBD1. The germline CDR1 and CDR2 sequences are MNHEY and SMNVEV (reference sequence). The CDR3 runs 13 residues. J was trimmed by 4 bases and V by 7 bases; bases with no gene match: 3. DNA for the CDR3: TGTGCCAGCAAAAGGGGGCTCACCGGGGAGCTGTTTTTT. This gives the protein CASKRGLTGELFF.

This clone occurred once. The V and J genes are TRBV12-2 and TRBJ2-5; the table's D gene call, TRBD1, was not cross checked with the DNA. TRBV12-2 is a recognized pseudogene. The CDR3 consists of 15 residues. The CDR3 loop is CASRHMDTPQETQYF. The CDR3 coding sequence is TGTGCAAGTCGCCACATGGACACCCCTCAAGAGACCCAGTACTTC.

The chain employs TRBV7-8 and TRBJ2-7; no definite D call. The CDR3 spans 15 residues. Trimming shortened V by 1 base and J by 2 bases, and 12 bases separated the two germline ends. Germline-derived CDR1 and CDR2 are SGHVS and FQNEAQ. For the CDR3, the DNA is TGTGCCAGCAGCTTAGTCGTAACAGCTCCCTACGAGCAGTACTTC. Translated, it gives CASSLVVTAPYEQYF.

The chain carries TRBV5-6 and TRBJ2-1; 9 bases are shared with TRBD1. J was trimmed by 4 bases and V by 0 bases; bases with no gene match: 5. The CDR3 length is 16 residues. CDR1 and CDR2 (germline): SGHDT, YYEEEE. CDR3 residues: CASSLAYGQGYNEQFF. In DNA, the CDR3 is TGTGCCAGCAGCTTGGCTTACGGACAGGGGTACAATGAGCAGTTCTTC.

The chain is built from TRBV20-1 and TRBJ1-2, with 7 bases that match TRBD1. Losses at the gene ends were 3 bases for V and 2 bases for J; bases not matched to a gene: 12. The CDR3 has 16 residues. Germline assignment: CDR1 DFQATT and CDR2 SNEGSKA (reference sequence). The CDR3 DNA reads as TGCAGTGCTAGTTTGACCAAAGGGGGCGCGAACTATGGCTACACCTTC. The encoded protein is CSASLTKGGANYGYTF.

This clone turned up a few times. V gene TRBV6-5 combines with J gene TRBJ1-2; TRBD1 might be the D (5 bases). The CDR3 consists of 15 residues. V was trimmed by 7 bases and J by 4 bases, leaving 19 bases between them. The germline CDR1 and CDR2 sequences are MNHEY and SVGAGI. The CDR3 spells CASTPGAKGGYGYTF. Here the CDR3 DNA reads TGTGCCAGCACACCCGGGGCCAAGGGAGGCTATGGCTACACCTTC.

The rearrangement joins TRBV7-9 to TRBJ1-1; D perhaps matches TRBD1 (5 bases). Trimming shortened V by 5 bases and J by 2 bases, and 21 bases separated the two germline ends. The CDR3 sequence is 17 residues long. Germline values: CDR1 SEHNR, CDR2 FQNEAQ (reference sequence). DNA for the CDR3: TGTGCCAGCAGCCCCCGACCCCCGACAGCGATTAACACTGAAGCTTTCTTT. It translates to CASSPRPPTAINTEAFF. Full variable domain (rest looked up from reference TRBV7-9 and TRBJ1-1): DTGVSQNPRHKITKRGQNVTFRCDPISEHNRLYWYRQTLGQGPEFLTYFQNEAQLEKSRLLSDRFSAERPKGSFSTLEIQRTEQGDSAMYLCASSPRPPTAINTEAFFGQGTRLTVV.

The chain joins TRBV7-9 to TRBJ1-1, with 8 bases lining up with TRBD1. J was trimmed by 9 bases and V by 2 bases; bases with no gene match: 8. This CDR3 is 14 amino acids long. Germline loops: CDR1 SEHNR, CDR2 FQNEAQ (reference sequence). CDR3 sequence reads: CASSLTGQGPQAFF. In DNA, the CDR3 is TGTGCCAGCAGCTTAACCGGACAGGGTCCTCAAGCTTTCTTT.